The rows below give T cell receptor beta chains drawn from one sample of a study of CD8 T cells in Susac syndrome. TCRdb recomputed calls from the immunoSEQ multiplex PCR reads with MiXCR, one row per CDR3 protein. The profile shows around 230,000 distinct CDR3 sequences, about 95% of them singletons. Input material: CD4+ T cells from PBMCs. Every receptor here comes from a human donor with multiple sclerosis. Each CDR3 is given with its conserved first and last residue. D genes are given only for firm matches. Part of the rows lack a size; the others show once, few, many or a class for expanded clones.

D gene,V gene,J gene,clone size,CDR3 protein,CDR3 DNA
NA,TRBV5-1,TRBJ2-2,NA,CASSLVYRDLLNTGELFF,TGCGCCAGCAGCTTGGTATACAGGGATCTACTAAACACCGGGGAGCTGTTTTTT
TRBD2,TRBV7-9,TRBJ2-7,once,CASSFSGRADEQYF,TGTGCCAGCAGCTTCAGCGGGAGGGCCGACGAGCAGTACTTC
NA,TRBV27,TRBJ2-3,once,CATQGLMAGTDTQYF,TGTGCCACACAAGGCCTAATGGCGGGCACAGATACGCAGTATTTT
NA,TRBV6-5,TRBJ2-7,NA,CASSYVAGTYEQYF,TGTGCCAGCAGTTACGTAGCTGGAACCTACGAGCAGTACTTC
NA,TRBV5-1,TRBJ1-5,once,CASSISPGDNQPQHF,TGCGCCAGCAGCATCTCGCCGGGGGACAATCAGCCCCAGCATTTT
TRBD1,TRBV4-1,TRBJ1-5,NA,CASSFLDRGGQPQHF,TGCGCCAGCAGCTTCTTGGACAGGGGAGGTCAGCCCCAGCATTTT
NA,TRBV5-1,TRBJ1-4,NA,CASSLEKVTEKLFF,TGCGCCAGCAGCTTGGAGAAGGTGACCGAAAAACTGTTTTTT
NA,TRBV30,TRBJ1-1,NA,CAWSGFDEAFF,TGTGCCTGGAGTGGGTTTGACGAAGCTTTCTTT
NA,TRBV28,TRBJ2-5,NA,CASSLSGATQGETQYF,TGTGCCAGCAGTTTATCGGGCGCCACGCAGGGAGAGACCCAGTACTTC
NA,TRBV12-3/TRBV12-4,TRBJ2-3,NA,CASLMPNEDTQYF,TGTGCCAGCCTCATGCCCAATGAAGATACGCAGTATTTT
NA,TRBV12-3/TRBV12-4,TRBJ2-3,NA,CASSLVVGAWDTQYF,TGTGCCAGCAGTTTAGTCGTGGGGGCCTGGGATACGCAGTATTTT
TRBD1,TRBV12-3/TRBV12-4,TRBJ1-2,NA,CASSRRQGAGARLIYGYTF,TGTGCCAGCAGTCGCAGACAGGGGGCGGGAGCTAGATTGATCTATGGCTACACCTTC
NA,TRBV29-1,TRBJ2-7,NA,CSVGHYSYEQYF,TGCAGCGTAGGACACTACTCCTACGAGCAGTACTTC
NA,TRBV20-1,TRBJ2-5,few,CSASGTGQETQYF,TGCAGTGCTAGTGGCACTGGTCAAGAGACCCAGTACTTC
NA,TRBV5-1,TRBJ2-2,once,CASSPMGLEGTGELFF,TGCGCCAGCAGCCCCATGGGTCTAGAGGGCACCGGGGAGCTGTTTTTT
NA,TRBV15,TRBJ1-2,once,CATSRSGGQGYGYTF,TGTGCCACCAGCAGATCGGGCGGACAAGGCTATGGCTACACCTTC
NA,TRBV29-1,TRBJ2-6,once,CSVRMGYSGANVLTF,TGCAGCGTTCGGATGGGATACTCTGGGGCCAACGTCCTGACTTTC
NA,TRBV29-1,TRBJ1-2,NA,CSVESTYGYTF,TGCAGCGTTGAAAGTACCTATGGCTACACCTTC
NA,TRBV7-9,TRBJ1-2,NA,CASSPRRTVRNYGYTF,TGTGCCAGCAGCCCGAGGAGGACAGTTCGAAACTATGGCTACACCTTC
NA,TRBV15,TRBJ2-1,NA,CATSRDLRLHNEQFF,TGTGCCACCAGCAGAGATCTGAGACTCCACAATGAGCAGTTCTTC
NA,TRBV2,TRBJ2-2,once,CASMEPGANTGELFF,TGTGCCAGCATGGAGCCGGGGGCGAACACCGGGGAGCTGTTTTTT
NA,TRBV15,TRBJ2-6,once,CATSMRRSGANVLTF,TGTGCCACCAGCATGAGGAGGTCTGGGGCCAACGTCCTGACTTTC
TRBD1,TRBV5-6,TRBJ2-4,NA,CASSQDRDAKNIQYF,TGTGCCAGCAGCCAAGACAGGGACGCCAAAAACATTCAGTACTTC
TRBD1,TRBV10-3,TRBJ1-2,NA,CAITLDRGYGYTF,TGTGCCATCACCTTGGACAGGGGCTATGGCTACACCTTC
NA,TRBV12-3/TRBV12-4,TRBJ1-2,once,CASSSTFHGYTF,TGTGCCAGCAGTTCGACTTTTCATGGCTACACCTTC
TRBD2,TRBV30,TRBJ2-1,NA,CAWNTWGGSYNEQFF,TGTGCCTGGAATACGTGGGGCGGGAGCTACAATGAGCAGTTCTTC
NA,TRBV19,TRBJ2-1,NA,CASSIMDEQFF,TGTGCCAGTAGTATCATGGATGAGCAGTTCTTC
TRBD2,TRBV2,TRBJ2-6,NA,CASSEERLAGVGGANVLTF,TGTGCCAGCAGTGAAGAGAGACTAGCGGGAGTGGGTGGGGCCAACGTCCTGACTTTC
TRBD1,TRBV7-9,TRBJ1-4,NA,CASSKDRGQGKLFF,TGTGCCAGCAGCAAAGACAGGGGGCAAGGAAAACTGTTTTTT
TRBD2,TRBV10-3,TRBJ2-1,NA,CAIRGTSGSSRNEQFF,TGTGCCATCAGGGGGACTAGCGGGAGTTCGCGGAATGAGCAGTTCTTC
TRBD1,TRBV2,TRBJ1-1,NA,CASSVTGQAEAFF,TGTGCCAGCAGTGTTACCGGACAGGCCGAAGCTTTCTTT
TRBD1,TRBV11-2,TRBJ1-5,NA,CASSFSGTGGNQPQHF,TGTGCCAGCAGCTTTTCCGGGACAGGGGGGAATCAGCCCCAGCATTTT
TRBD2,TRBV5-1,TRBJ2-3,NA,CASSPGTSGFTDTQYF,TGCGCCAGCAGCCCCGGGACTAGCGGGTTCACAGATACGCAGTATTTT
TRBD2,TRBV7-2,TRBJ2-7,once,CASSLGLAGLYEQYF,TGTGCCAGCAGCTTAGGACTAGCGGGGCTCTACGAGCAGTACTTC
NA,TRBV27,TRBJ2-7,NA,CASSPGGLTYEQYF,TGTGCCAGCAGTCCTGGGGGGTTAACCTACGAGCAGTACTTC
NA,TRBV6-5,TRBJ2-6,NA,CASTTSSGANVLTF,TGTGCAAGCACGACGAGCTCTGGGGCCAACGTCCTGACTTTC
TRBD1,TRBV6-6,TRBJ2-5,NA,CASRPTKGTGQETQYF,TGTGCCAGCAGGCCCACCAAGGGGACAGGACAAGAGACCCAGTACTTC
TRBD1,TRBV3-1,TRBJ2-7,NA,CASSQDPGQGAHEQYF,TGTGCCAGCAGCCAAGACCCGGGACAGGGGGCCCACGAGCAGTACTTC
NA,TRBV12-3/TRBV12-4,TRBJ1-5,NA,CASSSRNNQPQHF,TGTGCCAGCAGCTCCCGTAACAATCAGCCCCAGCATTTT
NA,TRBV25-1,TRBJ2-3,NA,CASSEWRDTTDTQYF,TGTGCCAGCAGTGAATGGAGGGACACCACAGATACGCAGTATTTT
NA,TRBV25-1,TRBJ2-7,NA,CASSEGTGNYEQYF,TGTGCCAGCAGTGAAGGGACCGGGAACTACGAGCAGTACTTC
NA,TRBV7-2,TRBJ2-3,NA,CASSLSMTDTQYF,TGTGCCAGCAGCTTATCGATGACAGATACGCAGTATTTT
TRBD1,TRBV3-1,TRBJ1-5,NA,CASSQETGGGQPQHF,TGTGCCAGCAGCCAGGAAACAGGGGGCGGACAGCCCCAGCATTTT
TRBD2,TRBV29-1,TRBJ2-5,once,CSVARRSSGIGGETQYF,TGCAGCGTTGCGAGGAGGTCTAGCGGGATAGGTGGGGAGACCCAGTACTTC
TRBD1,TRBV7-8,TRBJ1-1,NA,CASSSGQGVNTEAFF,TGTGCCAGCAGCTCGGGACAGGGGGTGAACACTGAAGCTTTCTTT
TRBD2,TRBV13,TRBJ2-1,NA,CASRNTGRLAGGSSYNEQFF,TGTGCCAGCAGGAACACCGGTAGACTAGCGGGGGGAAGCTCCTACAATGAGCAGTTCTTC
NA,TRBV7-9,TRBJ2-1,once,CASSWGTNEQFF,TGTGCCAGCAGCTGGGGAACCAATGAGCAGTTCTTC
NA,TRBV5-1,TRBJ1-5,NA,CASSPGLGGNQPQHF,TGCGCCAGCAGCCCAGGGTTAGGTGGCAATCAGCCCCAGCATTTT
NA,TRBV7-9,TRBJ2-1,NA,CASSLGFGGGYLHEQFF,TGTGCCAGCAGCTTAGGGTTTGGCGGGGGCTACTTACATGAGCAGTTCTTC
TRBD2,TRBV20-1,TRBJ2-5,NA,CSAGLAGSQETQYF,TGCAGCGCAGGACTAGCGGGGAGCCAAGAGACCCAGTACTTC
NA,TRBV29-1,TRBJ1-2,NA,CSAPTQGNYGYTF,TGCAGCGCCCCTACGCAGGGTAACTATGGCTACACCTTC
TRBD1,TRBV29-1,TRBJ2-5,NA,CSVSTGLETQYF,TGCAGCGTCTCGACAGGGTTGGAGACCCAGTACTTC